This T cell receptor beta chain was recorded in a study of OX40 agonist ivuxolimab in advanced cancers. Overall study context: Partial responses were achieved by three patients, of whom one had hepatocellular carcinoma and two had cutaneous melanoma.

Germline V lookup: CDR1 SEHNR, CDR2 FQNEAQ (reference sequence). This CDR3 contains 14 residues. Trimming shortened V by 1 base and J by 5 bases, and 11 bases separated the two germline ends. The repertoire was sequenced with immunoSEQ multiplex PCR; TCRdb's copy has only in-frame clones and lacks some. The sample comprises about 28,000 clones, 81% of which are singletons, and around 32% rests with the top ten. Sequences were derived from CD4+ or CD8+ T cells sorted from blood, sampled in a trial of the OX40 agonist ivuxolimab. The TCR comes from an adult with an advanced solid tumor such as melanoma, head and neck, liver or kidney cancer. V is TRBV7-9 and J is TRBJ2-5, with no clear D. The CDR3 region is CASSLVAVGETQYF. The CDR3 nucleotides are TGTGCCAGCAGCTTAGTCGCAGTGGGGGAGACCCAGTACTTC.